The text below deals with one T cell receptor (beta chain). No antigen is known for it. The data are from a study of cytotoxic CD8 clonotypes in ibrutinib-treated CLL. Germline CDR1 is SQVTM and CDR2 is ANQGSEA. V lost 0 bases to trimming and J lost 6 bases, with 18 bases between them. There are 15 residues in the CDR3. Overall study findings and caveats: Clonality went up at ibrutinib response and then declined back toward baseline at progression.

Some clones are missing from TCRdb's copy, which holds only in-frame ones; the method was immunoSEQ multiplex PCR. The sample holds roughly 150,000 clones; approximately 80% are singletons and the top ten take 3.5% to 5.5%. The clonotype comes from a human donor with chronic lymphocytic leukemia. Here the sequenced sample was PBMCs, taken after 24 months of ibrutinib treatment. This chain uses TRBV29-1 with TRBJ2-7, with D perhaps matching TRBD1 (6 bases). The CDR3 loop reads CSVEDRNRASLEQYF. CDR3 nucleotides: TGCAGCGTTGAAGATCGGAACAGGGCTTCTCTCGAGCAGTACTTC.